The T cell receptor (beta chain) described here comes from a study of T cell responses to AZD1222 COVID-19 vaccine. Study-wide background: Second-dose intervals of approximately 4 or approximately 12 weeks were pooled. Points from the study as a whole: CD4 TCRs covered the whole spike, strongest at regions 160-218 and 743-854. Spike-specific TCR repertoires showed rising breadth and depth after two AZD1222 doses. Sampling captured repertoires only after the peak T cell response.

The data were produced by immunoSEQ multiplex PCR, yet TCRdb's version contains in-frame clones alone and is incomplete. The sample contains about 110,000 clones, about nine tenths of which appear only once. The CDR3 has 14 amino acids. Trimming cost V 4 bases and J 0 bases, with 9 bases left between them. Germline lookup yields CDR1 MGHDK and CDR2 SYGVNS. Concerning this clone: Antigen: not known.

The TCR was taken from an adult in good health. J is TRBJ1-1 and V is TRBV25-1; D not certain. The sample consisted of peripheral blood, taken on day 0 of AZD1222 vaccination. The CDR3 sequence: CASSVGQVNTEAFF. The CDR3, as DNA: TGTGCCAGCAGTGTGGGCCAGGTGAACACTGAAGCTTTCTTT.